This TCR beta chain derives from a study of blood T cell repertoires in COVID-19. On the study more broadly: Some COVID-19 samples were acute and others convalescent; all came from the United States, Italy and Spain.

Authors' processing steps: The authors estimated nucleated cell counts from reference gene primer amplification. This table comes from immunoSEQ multiplex PCR, and its TCRdb copy is limited to in-frame clones, with some not included. The DNA was the basis for D and trimming; V, J and clone size are from that table. The sample lists 55,000 to 90,000 clones; around 86% were seen once. Concerning this clone itself: Other DNA sequences within the sample encode an identical CDR3.

Trimming removed 0 bases at V and 4 bases at J, with 8 bases between. Germline CDR1 and CDR2: SGDLS and YYNGEE. The CDR3 consists of 13 residues. The chain couples TRBV9 to TRBJ2-7, with a tentative D call TRBD2 (5 bases). The specimen sequenced was peripheral blood. This TCR was sampled from a man aged 70 or older with active COVID-19. CDR3 loop: CASSVGLAYEQYF. Written as DNA, the CDR3 is TGTGCCAGCAGCGTAGGGCTAGCTTACGAGCAGTACTTC.